Listed below are T cell receptor beta chains from one sample, sequenced in a study of CD8+CD57+ T cells in acquired aplastic anemia. TCRdb reanalysed the reads using MiXCR and keeps one entry per CDR3 protein. The sample records about 68,000 distinct CDR3 sequences, roughly half being singletons. The sample consisted of sorted CD4+, CD8+, or CD8+CD57+ T cells (not recorded which) from PBMCs. The origin of the receptors is a human donor in good health, serving as a control. The CDR3 runs from the conserved cysteine through the conserved F or W. A D gene is named only where the DNA matches it firmly. Clone size, where shown, is once, few, many, or a class for clones that have expanded.

d_call j_call cdr3_length clone_size v_call cdr3_aa cdr3_nt
TRBD2 TRBJ2-5 15 few TRBV15 CATSRGEGYQETQYF TGTGCCACCAGCAGGGGGGAGGGGTACCAAGAGACCCAGTACTTC
. TRBJ1-6 15 . TRBV5-8 CASSLALWEWSPLHF TGTGCCAGCAGCTTGGCCCTGTGGGAATGGTCACCCCTCCACTTT
. TRBJ2-1 14 . TRBV7-2 CASSLAFQGNEQFF TGTGCCAGCAGCTTAGCGTTTCAGGGTAATGAGCAGTTCTTC
TRBD1 TRBJ1-1 15 . TRBV19 CASSMWTGGNTEAFF TGTGCCAGTAGTATGTGGACAGGGGGGAACACTGAAGCTTTCTTT
TRBD2 TRBJ2-7 12 . TRBV29-1 CSVESGGGEQYF TGCAGCGTTGAATCGGGAGGAGGCGAGCAGTACTTC
. TRBJ2-1 16 many TRBV6-1 CASSEYGGLSYNEQFF TGTGCCAGCAGTGAATATGGCGGACTCTCCTACAATGAGCAGTTCTTC
TRBD1 TRBJ2-3 16 . TRBV12-3/TRBV12-4 CASSFGWTGDTDTQYF TGTGCCAGCAGTTTCGGTTGGACAGGGGACACAGATACGCAGTATTTT
TRBD2 TRBJ2-1 17 . TRBV7-1 CASSTQAGTSGDNEQFF TGTGCCAGCAGCACCCAAGCCGGGACTAGCGGGGACAATGAGCAGTTCTTC
. TRBJ2-5 14 . TRBV25-1 CASYSQGVGETQYF TGTGCCAGCTACTCGCAGGGAGTTGGCGAGACCCAGTACTTC
. TRBJ1-1 13 . TRBV9 CASSVVANTEAFF TGTGCCAGCAGTGTTGTAGCGAACACTGAAGCTTTCTTT
. TRBJ2-5 13 . TRBV7-2 CASSSRQKETQYF TGTGCCAGCAGCTCGAGACAGAAAGAGACCCAGTACTTC
. TRBJ2-6 15 many TRBV5-1 CASSPEPSGANVLTF TGCGCCAGCAGCCCCGAACCTTCTGGGGCCAACGTCCTGACTTTC
TRBD2 TRBJ2-7 14 once TRBV20-1 CSARGAGGPYEQYF TGCAGTGCTAGAGGGGCGGGGGGGCCCTACGAGCAGTACTTC
. TRBJ2-5 12 . TRBV20-1 CSARADQETQYF TGCAGTGCTAGGGCGGATCAAGAGACCCAGTACTTC
TRBD2 TRBJ2-5 16 . TRBV5-5 CASSLGLAGHQETQYF TGTGCCAGCAGCTTGGGACTAGCGGGGCACCAAGAGACCCAGTACTTC
. TRBJ1-2 13 . TRBV9 CASSPGRGRGYTF TGTGCCAGCAGCCCGGGGAGGGGACGAGGCTACACCTTC
. TRBJ2-7 15 . TRBV7-9 CASSLQRAGSDEQYF TGTGCCAGCAGCTTACAGAGGGCAGGGAGCGACGAGCAGTACTTC
TRBD2 TRBJ2-3 16 . TRBV29-1 CSVEGLSGAPLDTQYF TGCAGCGTTGAAGGGCTTAGCGGGGCGCCACTAGATACGCAGTATTTT
TRBD2 TRBJ2-3 17 . TRBV10-3 CAISEAWEGEGTDTQYF TGTGCCATCAGTGAAGCCTGGGAGGGCGAGGGCACAGATACGCAGTATTTT
. TRBJ2-5 12 . TRBV7-2 CASSLPTETQYF TGTGCCAGCAGCTTACCCACAGAGACCCAGTACTTC
. TRBJ1-5 16 many TRBV5-8 CASSFSWALSNQPQHF TGTGCCAGCAGCTTCTCCTGGGCCTTAAGCAATCAGCCCCAGCATTTT
. TRBJ2-3 14 . TRBV24-1 CATSVPTGTDTQYF TGTGCCACCAGTGTACCGACTGGTACAGATACGCAGTATTTT
. TRBJ2-2 14 once TRBV10-3 CATRGPTDTGELFF TGTGCCACCCGGGGGCCTACGGACACCGGGGAGCTGTTTTTT
. TRBJ1-6 15 . TRBV7-9 CASSLYEGGNSPLHF TGTGCCAGCAGCCTTTACGAAGGTGGGAATTCACCCCTCCACTTT
TRBD1 TRBJ2-5 15 . TRBV20-1 CSATGQAGWEETQYF TGCAGTGCAACCGGACAGGCGGGTTGGGAAGAGACCCAGTACTTC
. TRBJ1-5 14 . TRBV19 CASSIGVRGQPQHF TGTGCCAGTAGTATAGGAGTCAGGGGTCAGCCCCAGCATTTT
. TRBJ1-1 13 . TRBV15 CATSTGGDTGAFF TGTGCCACCAGCACTGGAGGGGACACTGGAGCTTTCTTT
TRBD2 TRBJ2-7 13 . TRBV7-2 CASSLGEGYEQYF TGTGCCAGCAGCTTAGGGGAGGGTTACGAGCAGTACTTC
. TRBJ1-4 14 many TRBV6-6 CASSYNPVGARLFF TGTGCCAGCAGTTACAATCCGGTGGGGGCCAGGCTGTTTTTT
. TRBJ1-1 13 many TRBV27 CASSLSLNTEAFF TGTGCCAGCAGTTTATCCCTGAACACTGAAGCTTTCTTT
. TRBJ2-1 15 . TRBV11-1 CTSSLPSGYYNEQFF TGTACCAGCAGTCTCCCTAGTGGGTACTACAATGAGCAGTTCTTC
TRBD1 TRBJ2-2 16 . TRBV29-1 CSARRDRGPLTGELSF TGCAGCGCCCGCCGGGACAGGGGACCTTTAACCGGGGAGCTGTCTTTT
. TRBJ2-1 16 many TRBV13 CASSLRVELMGNEQFF TGTGCCAGCAGCTTAAGGGTTGAGTTAATGGGCAATGAGCAGTTCTTC
. TRBJ2-4 15 many TRBV6-4 CASSDSGDGGNIQYF TGTGCCAGCAGTGACTCTGGGGATGGTGGAAACATTCAGTACTTC
. TRBJ2-3 15 . TRBV5-6 CASSLDPLYTDTQYF TGTGCCAGCAGCTTGGACCCGTTGTACACAGATACGCAGTATTTT
. TRBJ1-6 13 . TRBV15 CATSRSTNQPLHF TGTGCCACCAGCCGGTCGACCAATCAGCCCCTCCACTTT
. TRBJ2-7 20 many TRBV11-1 CASSARGPRTVGQATYEQYF TGTGCCAGCAGCGCCCGTGGGCCTCGGACTGTCGGGCAGGCAACCTACGAGCAGTACTTC
. TRBJ1-6 15 . TRBV24-1 CATSSGTGGNSPLHF TGTGCCACCAGTTCCGGGACGGGGGGAAATTCACCCCTCCACTTT
. TRBJ2-5 15 many TRBV5-4 CASSLVGEGRETQYF TGTGCCAGCAGCTTGGTAGGCGAGGGTCGAGAGACCCAGTACTTC
. TRBJ2-7 16 many TRBV4-2 CASSQVAGGGSYEQYF TGTGCCAGCAGCCAGGTGGCAGGGGGAGGCTCCTACGAGCAGTACTTC
TRBD2 TRBJ2-1 14 . TRBV20-1 CSAIRTSGRNEQFF TGCAGTGCCATCCGGACTAGCGGGAGGAATGAGCAGTTCTTC
. TRBJ1-1 15 . TRBV7-3 CASSLTGQKNTEAFF TGTGCCAGCAGCTTAACCGGACAGAAGAACACTGAAGCTTTCTTT
. TRBJ1-6 13 . TRBV25-1 CASSQGDNSPLHF TGTGCCAGCAGTCAAGGGGATAATTCACCCCTCCACTTT
. TRBJ1-6 13 . TRBV19 CASSHGGDSPLHF TGTGCCAGTTCTCATGGGGGGGATTCACCCCTCCACTTT
. TRBJ1-1 14 . TRBV10-2 CASSENLPTRGAFF TGCGCCAGCAGTGAAAACTTGCCCACAAGGGGAGCTTTCTTT
. TRBJ2-3 15 . TRBV2 CASSPTSTEGDTQYF TGTGCCAGCAGCCCTACTAGCACGGAGGGGGATACGCAGTATTTT
TRBD1 TRBJ2-2 16 many TRBV5-4 CASTSLRDRVTGELFF TGTGCCAGCACCTCACTCCGGGACAGGGTGACCGGGGAGCTGTTTTTT
. TRBJ2-5 16 . TRBV25-1 CASSEYSRDPQETQYF TGTGCCAGCAGTGAATATAGCAGGGATCCTCAAGAGACCCAGTACTTC
. TRBJ1-6 15 many TRBV3-1 CASSQLGAYNSPLHF TGTGCCAGCAGCCAACTCGGAGCTTATAATTCACCCCTCCACTTT
. TRBJ1-1 14 few TRBV19 CASSIVGSGTEAFF TGTGCCAGTAGTATAGTAGGCAGTGGGACTGAAGCTTTCTTT
. TRBJ2-2 15 few TRBV3-1 CASSPKVPGTGELFF TGTGCCAGCAGCCCCAAGGTCCCGGGCACCGGGGAGCTGTTTTTT